The next 5 T cell receptor beta chains were all read from a single sample in a study of OX40 agonist ivuxolimab in advanced cancers. Method: immunoSEQ multiplex PCR; TCRdb's copy keeps in-frame clones and lacks some. The sample carries 69,000 or so clones, roughly four fifths recorded once. Specimen: CD4+ or CD8+ T cells sorted from blood, collected in a trial of the OX40 agonist ivuxolimab. These TCRs come from an adult with an advanced solid tumor such as melanoma, head and neck, liver or kidney cancer.

V is TRBV5-1 and J is TRBJ1-2; TRBD1 aligns across 11 bases. Unmatched junction bases numbered 2, after V lost 4 bases and J lost 6 bases. The CDR3 contains 13 residues. CDR1 SGHRS and CDR2 YFSETQ come from the germline V gene. The CDR3 is CASSEGQGDGYTF. CDR3 nucleotide sequence: TGCGCCAGCAGCGAGGGACAGGGGGATGGCTACACCTTC.

The chain carries TRBV28 and TRBJ1-6, with D unresolved. CDR1 and CDR2 (germline): MDHEN, SYDVKM. CDR3 size: 13 residues. Between the trimmed V and J ends, which lost 7 bases and 1 base, there was a span of 5 bases. Here the CDR3 DNA reads TGTGCCAGCAAGACGTCCTATAATTCACCCCTCCACTTT. The encoded protein is CASKTSYNSPLHF.

J is TRBJ2-5 and V is TRBV4-1, with 13 bases fitting TRBD2. There are 19 residues in the CDR3. Germline V gene sequence: CDR1 MGHRA, CDR2 YSYEKL. V lost 3 bases and J lost 2; bases outside the gene matches: 12. CDR3 in amino acids: CASSHSSATSGGRQETQYF. As DNA, the CDR3 is TGCGCCAGCAGCCACTCTAGTGCGACTAGCGGGGGGAGGCAAGAGACCCAGTACTTC.

The gene calls are TRBV19 and TRBJ2-2; D uncertain. V was trimmed by 2 bases and J by 0 bases, leaving 13 bases between them. Germline CDR1 LNHDA, CDR2 SQIVND (reference sequence). The CDR3 extends over 17 amino acids. The CDR3 is CASSIPGFMANTGELFF. The DNA for the CDR3 is TGTGCCAGTAGTATACCCGGGTTTATGGCGAACACCGGGGAGCTGTTTTTT.

V gene TRBV6-1 combines with J gene TRBJ2-3; 7 bases match TRBD2. With V trimmed by 11 bases and J by 4 bases, 15 bases remained unmatched. Germline lookup yields CDR1 MNHNS and CDR2 SASEGT. CDR3 size: 15 residues. The CDR3 sequence: CAAQYQGRGADTQYF. DNA for the CDR3: TGTGCCGCACAGTACCAAGGGAGGGGAGCAGATACGCAGTATTTT.